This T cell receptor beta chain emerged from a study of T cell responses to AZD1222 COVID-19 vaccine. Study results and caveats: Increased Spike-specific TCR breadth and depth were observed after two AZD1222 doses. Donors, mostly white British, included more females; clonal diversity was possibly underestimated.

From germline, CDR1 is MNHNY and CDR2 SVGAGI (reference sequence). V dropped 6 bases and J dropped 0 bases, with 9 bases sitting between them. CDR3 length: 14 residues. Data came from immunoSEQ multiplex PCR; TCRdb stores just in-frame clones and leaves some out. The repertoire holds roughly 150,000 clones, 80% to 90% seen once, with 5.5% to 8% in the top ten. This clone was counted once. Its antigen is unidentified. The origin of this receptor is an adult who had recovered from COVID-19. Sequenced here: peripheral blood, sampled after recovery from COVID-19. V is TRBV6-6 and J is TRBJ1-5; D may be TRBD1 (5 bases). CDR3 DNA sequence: TGTGCCAGCAGCCAGGACATTAGCAATCAGCCCCAGCATTTT. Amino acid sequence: CASSQDISNQPQHF.